This T cell receptor (beta chain) stems from a study of patients and donors after allogeneic stem cell transplantation. TCRdb processed the RT-PCR reads anew with MiXCR; each CDR3 protein has one entry. The profile shows fewer than 200,000 distinct CDR3 sequences, about 32% of them singletons. Sequenced material: blood, either unsorted or a sorted T cell fraction (not recorded which). This TCR came from a human donor who was either an allogeneic HSCT recipient or a stem cell or donor lymphocyte infusion donor (not recorded which). It is not recorded whose cells these are; they may come from a transplant donor.

The CDR3 region has the DNA TGCGCCAGCACCGGACTAGCGGGAGATGCGGGGGAGCTGTTTTTT. Translated: CASTGLAGDAGELFF. This chain connects TRBV4-1 to TRBJ2-2, with 13 bases matching TRBD2. The CDR3 sequence is 15 residues long. The V segment lost 7 bases and the J segment 8 bases; nucleotides outside the gene matches: 7. Germline CDR1 and CDR2: MGHRA and YSYEKL.